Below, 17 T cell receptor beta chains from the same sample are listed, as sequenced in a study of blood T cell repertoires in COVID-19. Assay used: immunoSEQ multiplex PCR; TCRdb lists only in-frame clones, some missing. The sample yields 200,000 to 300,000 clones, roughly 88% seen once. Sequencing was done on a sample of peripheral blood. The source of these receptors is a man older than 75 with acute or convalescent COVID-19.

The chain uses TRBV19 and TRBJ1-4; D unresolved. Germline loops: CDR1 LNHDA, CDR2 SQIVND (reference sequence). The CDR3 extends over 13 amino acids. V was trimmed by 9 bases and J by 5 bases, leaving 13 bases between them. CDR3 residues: CASKTATNEKLFF. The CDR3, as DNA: TGTGCCAGCAAAACAGCTACCAATGAAAAACTGTTTTTT.

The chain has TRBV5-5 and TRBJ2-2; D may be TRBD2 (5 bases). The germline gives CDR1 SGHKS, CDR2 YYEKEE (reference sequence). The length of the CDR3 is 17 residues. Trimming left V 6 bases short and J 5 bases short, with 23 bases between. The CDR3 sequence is CASTPLASTSGTGELFF. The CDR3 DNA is TGTGCCAGCACCCCCTTGGCGAGTACTTCGGGGACCGGGGAGCTGTTTTTT. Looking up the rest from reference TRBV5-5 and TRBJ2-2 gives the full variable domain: DAGVTQSPTHLIKTRGQQVTLRCSPISGHKSVSWYQQVLGQGPQFIFQYYEKEERGRGNFPDRFSARQFPNYSSELNVNALLLGDSALYLCASTPLASTSGTGELFFGEGSRLTVL.

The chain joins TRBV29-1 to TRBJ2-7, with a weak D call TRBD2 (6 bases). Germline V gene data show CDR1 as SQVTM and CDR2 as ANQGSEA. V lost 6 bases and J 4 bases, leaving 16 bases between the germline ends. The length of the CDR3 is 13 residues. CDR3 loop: CSVRDSSRYEQYF. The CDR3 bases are TGCAGCGTCCGGGACTCCTCAAGGTACGAGCAGTACTTC.

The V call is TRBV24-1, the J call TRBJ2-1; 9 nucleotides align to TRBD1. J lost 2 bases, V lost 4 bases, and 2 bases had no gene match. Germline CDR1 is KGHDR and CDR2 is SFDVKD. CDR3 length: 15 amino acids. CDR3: CATSERQGAYNEQFF. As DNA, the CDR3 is TGTGCCACCAGTGAGAGACAGGGGGCCTACAATGAGCAGTTCTTC.

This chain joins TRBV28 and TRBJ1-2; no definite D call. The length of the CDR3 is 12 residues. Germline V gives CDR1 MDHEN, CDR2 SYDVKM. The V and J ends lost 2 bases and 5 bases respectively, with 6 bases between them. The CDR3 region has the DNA TGTGCCAGCAGTTTAGGAGATTATGGCTACACCTTC. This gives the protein CASSLGDYGYTF.

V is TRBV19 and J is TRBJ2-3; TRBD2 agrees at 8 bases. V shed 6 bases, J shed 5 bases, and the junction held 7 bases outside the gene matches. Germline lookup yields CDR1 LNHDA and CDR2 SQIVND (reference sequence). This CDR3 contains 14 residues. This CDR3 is CASRVAGGRDTQYF. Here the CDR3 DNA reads TGTGCCAGTAGGGTTGCGGGAGGTAGAGATACGCAGTATTTT. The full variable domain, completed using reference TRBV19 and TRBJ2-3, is DGGITQSPKYLFRKEGQNVTLSCEQNLNHDAMYWYRQDPGQGLRLIYYSQIVNDFQKGDIAEGYSVSREKKESFPLTVTSAQKNPTAFYLCASRVAGGRDTQYFGPGTRLTVL.

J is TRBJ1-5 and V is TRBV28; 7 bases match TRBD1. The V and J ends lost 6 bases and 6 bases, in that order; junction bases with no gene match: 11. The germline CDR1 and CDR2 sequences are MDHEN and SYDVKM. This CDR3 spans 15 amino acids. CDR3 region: CASRRQGLLTQPQHF. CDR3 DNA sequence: TGTGCCAGCAGGCGACAGGGCCTCCTCACTCAGCCCCAGCATTTT.

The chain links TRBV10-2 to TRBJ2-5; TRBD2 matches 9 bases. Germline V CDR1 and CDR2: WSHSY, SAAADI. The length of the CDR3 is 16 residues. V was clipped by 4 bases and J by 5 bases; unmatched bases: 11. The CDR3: CASSVTSGSTGETQYF. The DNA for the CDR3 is TGCGCCAGCAGTGTTACTAGCGGGTCTACGGGGGAGACCCAGTACTTC.

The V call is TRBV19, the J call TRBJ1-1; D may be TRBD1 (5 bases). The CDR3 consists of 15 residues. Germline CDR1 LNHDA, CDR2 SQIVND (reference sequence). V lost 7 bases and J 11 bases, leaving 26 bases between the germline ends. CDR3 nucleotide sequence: TGTGCCAGTACCACCACCGTGACAGACCGGAAGGGTGCTTTCTTT. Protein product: CASTTTVTDRKGAFF.

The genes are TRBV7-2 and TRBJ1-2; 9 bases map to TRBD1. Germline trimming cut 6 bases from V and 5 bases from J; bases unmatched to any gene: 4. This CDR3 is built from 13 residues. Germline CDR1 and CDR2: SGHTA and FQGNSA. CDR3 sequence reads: CASRGQGWYGYTF. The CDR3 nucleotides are TGTGCCAGCAGGGGACAGGGCTGGTATGGCTACACCTTC.

CDR3 sequence (DNA): TGTGCCAGCAGCTCCGGGACAGGACGAACCTACGAGCAGTACTTC. Protein: CASSSGTGRTYEQYF. The chain employs TRBV5-8 and TRBJ2-7, with TRBD1 identical over 8 bases. The J segment lost 2 bases and the V segment lost 3 bases, leaving 7 bases of the junction unmatched. The CDR3 has 15 residues. Germline CDR1 SGHTS, CDR2 YDEGEE.

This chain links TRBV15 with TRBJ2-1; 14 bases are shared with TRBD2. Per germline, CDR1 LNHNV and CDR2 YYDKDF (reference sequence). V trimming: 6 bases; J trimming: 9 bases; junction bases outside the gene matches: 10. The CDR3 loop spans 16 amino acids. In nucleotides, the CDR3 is TGTGCCACCAGGGGGATGGGACTAGCGGGGGACGGTGAGCAGTTCTTC. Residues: CATRGMGLAGDGEQFF.

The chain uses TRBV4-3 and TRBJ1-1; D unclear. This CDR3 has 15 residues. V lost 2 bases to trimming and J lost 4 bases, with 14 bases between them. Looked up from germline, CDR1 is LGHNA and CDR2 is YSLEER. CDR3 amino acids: CASSQLGGRGTEAFF. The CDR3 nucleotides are TGCGCCAGCAGCCAATTAGGAGGAAGAGGCACTGAAGCTTTCTTT.

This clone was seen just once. For the CDR3, the DNA is TGCGCCAGCAGCCCCCTTCCAGGTAGCACAGATACGCAGTATTTT. This translates into CASSPLPGSTDTQYF. The chain combines TRBV5-1 with TRBJ2-3; no firm D call. With 4 bases removed from V and 0 bases from J, the gap between germline ends came to 12 bases. Germline-derived CDR1 and CDR2 are SGHRS and YFSETQ. The CDR3 has 15 residues.

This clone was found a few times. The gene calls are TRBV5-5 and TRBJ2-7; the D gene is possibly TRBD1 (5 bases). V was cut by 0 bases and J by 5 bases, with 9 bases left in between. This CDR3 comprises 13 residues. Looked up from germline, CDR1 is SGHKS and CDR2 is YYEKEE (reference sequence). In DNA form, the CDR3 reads TGTGCCAGCAGCTTGGAGGGGATAAACGAGCAGTACTTC. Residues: CASSLEGINEQYF.

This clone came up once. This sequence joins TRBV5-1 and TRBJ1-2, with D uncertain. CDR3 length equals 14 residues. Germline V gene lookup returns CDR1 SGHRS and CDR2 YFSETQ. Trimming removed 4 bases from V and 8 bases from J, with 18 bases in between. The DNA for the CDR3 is TGCGCCAGCAGCCCGGGCTCCCTTGAGGGAGGCTACACCTTC. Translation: CASSPGSLEGGYTF.

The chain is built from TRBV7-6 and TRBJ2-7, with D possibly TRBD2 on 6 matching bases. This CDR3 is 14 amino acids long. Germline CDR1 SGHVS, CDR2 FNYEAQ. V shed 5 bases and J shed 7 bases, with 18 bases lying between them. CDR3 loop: CASSRGSGVYEQYF. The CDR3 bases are TGTGCCAGCAGCCGGGGGTCCGGGGTCTATGAGCAGTACTTC.